This TCR beta chain was identified during a study of T cell responses to AZD1222 COVID-19 vaccine. About the research overall: Second-dose timings of about 4 or about 12 weeks were pooled.

Data came from immunoSEQ multiplex PCR; TCRdb stores just in-frame clones and leaves some out. Of 90,000 to 150,000 clones listed, roughly 90% are singletons. V was clipped by 1 base and J by 1 base, with 7 bases between them. From germline, CDR1 is MGHRA and CDR2 YSYEKL. The CDR3 is 14 amino acids. Study-wide findings and caveats: With two AZD1222 doses given, Spike-specific TCR breadth and depth both rose. White British people made up most donors, females outnumbered males, and clonal diversity was possibly underestimated. Sampled repertoires all dated from after the peak T cell response.

Regarding this clone: The antigen remains unidentified.

Material: peripheral blood, obtained on day 0 of AZD1222 vaccination. This TCR came from an adult in good health. The V call is TRBV4-1, the J call TRBJ1-1; D is perhaps TRBD1 (6 bases). The CDR3 DNA sequence: TGCGCCAGCAGCCAAGGGACAGCGAACACTGAAGCTTTCTTT. Protein sequence: CASSQGTANTEAFF.